The 12 T cell receptor beta chains presented below share a single source sample, sequenced in a study of CD8 T cells in Susac syndrome. Reverse transcription of about 0.5 to 1 ug RNA used random hexamers. A single record per CDR3 protein comes from TCRdb applying MiXCR to the immunoSEQ multiplex PCR reads. The sample holds about 77,000 distinct CDR3 sequences, roughly 91% seen once. The sample comprised CD4+ T cells from PBMCs. These receptors were obtained from a human donor with Susac syndrome.

The genes are TRBV20-1 and TRBJ1-2; D is uncertain. V was trimmed by 7 bases and J by 6 bases, leaving 9 bases between them. This CDR3 contains 10 residues. Germline-derived CDR1 and CDR2 are DFQATT and SNEGSKA (reference sequence). CDR3 residues: CSVGEDGYTF. The CDR3 coding sequence is TGCAGTGTTGGGGAGGATGGCTACACCTTC.

V gene TRBV5-4 combines with J gene TRBJ2-1; the D is unclear. CDR1 SGHNT and CDR2 YYREEE come from the germline V gene (reference sequence). The ends were cut back, 4 bases at V and 3 bases at J, with 5 bases in the middle. The CDR3 has 12 amino acids. CDR3 amino acids: CASSPNYNEQFF. CDR3 nucleotide sequence: TGTGCCAGCAGCCCTAACTACAATGAGCAGTTCTTC.

This chain links TRBV9 with TRBJ1-2; no reliable D call. The V and J ends lost 0 bases and 7 bases respectively, with 19 bases between them. The V gene's germline CDR1 is SGDLS and CDR2 YYNGEE. The CDR3 consists of 16 residues. The CDR3 region is CASSVGPAGEASGYTF. CDR3 nucleotide sequence: TGTGCCAGCAGCGTAGGGCCAGCGGGTGAGGCCTCTGGCTACACCTTC.

The chain is built from TRBV2 and TRBJ2-1, with 7 bases aligning to TRBD2. Germline loops: CDR1 SNHLY, CDR2 FYNNEI. The V gene end was trimmed by 5 bases and the J gene end by 0 bases; junction bases not matched to a gene: 10. The CDR3 is 17 residues long. The CDR3 loop is CASSNPGLSSSYNEQFF. The CDR3 DNA follows: TGTGCCAGCAGTAACCCGGGACTAAGTAGCTCCTACAATGAGCAGTTCTTC.

This chain links TRBV12-3 or TRBV12-4 with TRBJ1-1; a weak D match, TRBD1 (5 bases). With 2 bases removed from V and 3 bases from J, the gap between germline ends came to 7 bases. The CDR3 runs to 13 residues. For the CDR3, the DNA is TGTGCCAGCAGTTTATGGGGGGACACTGAAGCTTTCTTT. It yields the protein CASSLWGDTEAFF.

V gene TRBV5-1 combines with J gene TRBJ1-2; D is unclear. Germline CDR1 and CDR2: SGHRS and YFSETQ. This CDR3 spans 17 amino acids. The V gene lost 3 bases and the J gene lost 0 bases, with 18 bases spanning the gap. CDR3 DNA: TGCGCCAGCAGCTCGACCGGGTTTCTTCTTCCTAACTATGGCTACACCTTC. This translates into CASSSTGFLLPNYGYTF.

As DNA, the CDR3 is TGTGCCAGCAGTTTGATTGGCGGGAGGGGGTTGAATGAGCAGTTCTTC. It codes for CASSLIGGRGLNEQFF. The rearrangement uses TRBV6-5 and TRBJ2-1; 9 positions agree with TRBD2. This CDR3 has 16 amino acids. Germline CDR1 is MNHEY and CDR2 is SVGAGI. V was clipped by 4 bases and J by 7 bases; unmatched bases: 11.

The J gene is TRBJ1-6, the V gene TRBV3-1, with 8 nucleotides matching TRBD1. V lost 2 bases and J lost 9; bases outside the gene matches: 6. In germline, CDR1 is LGHDT, CDR2 YNNKEL (reference sequence). This CDR3 has 15 amino acids. The CDR3, as DNA: TGTGCCAGCAGCCAAATATACCAGGGGGCTTCACCCCTCCACTTT. Amino acid sequence: CASSQIYQGASPLHF. The whole variable domain, remainder taken from reference TRBV3-1 and TRBJ1-6, is DTAVSQTPKYLVTQMGNDKSIKCEQNLGHDTMYWYKQDSKKFLKIMFSYNNKELIINETVPNRFSPKSPDKAHLNLHINSLELGDSAVYFCASSQIYQGASPLHFGNGTRLTVT.

The rearrangement links TRBV12-3 or TRBV12-4 to TRBJ1-6; 7 positions match TRBD1. CDR3 length: 15 residues. The trim removed 5 bases at V and 7 bases at J, leaving 8 bases unmatched. This CDR3 is CASSNRGSKNSPLHF. The CDR3, as DNA: TGTGCCAGCAGTAACAGGGGTAGTAAGAATTCACCCCTCCACTTT.

This clonotype is a singleton in its sample. The chain joins TRBV18 to TRBJ1-3, with D uncertain. Trimming pared 8 bases from V and 4 bases from J, leaving 6 bases between. The germline gives CDR1 KGHSH, CDR2 LQKENI. This CDR3 comprises 11 residues. As DNA, the CDR3 is TGTGCCAGCCCCCGGGGAAACACCATATATTTT. It encodes CASPRGNTIYF. The full variable domain, its missing parts supplied by reference TRBV18 and TRBJ1-3, is NAGVMQNPRHLVRRRGQEARLRCSPMKGHSHVYWYRQLPEEGLKFMVYLQKENIIDESGMPKERFSAEFPKEGPSILRIQQVVRGDSAAYFCASPRGNTIYFGEGSWLTVV.

This rearrangement joins TRBV5-1 to TRBJ1-5, with 10 bases lining up with TRBD1. V dropped 0 bases and J dropped 4; count of bases not matched to a gene: 4. This CDR3 is 16 amino acids long. Looked up from germline, CDR1 is SGHRS and CDR2 is YFSETQ. CDR3 protein: CASSLGQGASNQPQHF. Here the CDR3 DNA reads TGCGCCAGCAGCTTGGGACAGGGGGCGTCTAATCAGCCCCAGCATTTT.

The chain joins TRBV19 to TRBJ1-5, with D possibly TRBD1 on 6 matching bases. Germline CDR1 reads LNHDA; CDR2 reads SQIVND (reference sequence). CDR3 length: 15 amino acids. The germline V and J ends were trimmed by 2 bases and 3 bases, with 11 bases remaining between them. CDR3 loop: CASSIRRDNNQPQHF. The CDR3 DNA reads as TGTGCCAGTAGTATAAGGAGGGACAACAATCAGCCCCAGCATTTT.